This T cell receptor (beta chain) was sequenced in a study of T cells of healthy individuals. The CDR3 extends over 17 amino acids. V shed 5 bases, J shed 6 bases, and the junction held 12 bases outside the gene matches. Germline CDR1 and CDR2: LGHNA and YSLEER. TCRdb re-called the 5' RACE reads through MiXCR, storing one row per CDR3 protein. The sample gives about 41,000 distinct CDR3 sequences, around 4.5% of which show up once; about 10% is in the top ten. V is TRBV4-3 and J is TRBJ2-3, with 12 bases lining up with TRBD2. This receptor was identified in a human donor in good health. In nucleotides, the CDR3 is TGCGCCAGCAGCGTGGGACTAGCGGGCGCCTTGTCGGATACGCAGTATTTT. Its protein is CASSVGLAGALSDTQYF.